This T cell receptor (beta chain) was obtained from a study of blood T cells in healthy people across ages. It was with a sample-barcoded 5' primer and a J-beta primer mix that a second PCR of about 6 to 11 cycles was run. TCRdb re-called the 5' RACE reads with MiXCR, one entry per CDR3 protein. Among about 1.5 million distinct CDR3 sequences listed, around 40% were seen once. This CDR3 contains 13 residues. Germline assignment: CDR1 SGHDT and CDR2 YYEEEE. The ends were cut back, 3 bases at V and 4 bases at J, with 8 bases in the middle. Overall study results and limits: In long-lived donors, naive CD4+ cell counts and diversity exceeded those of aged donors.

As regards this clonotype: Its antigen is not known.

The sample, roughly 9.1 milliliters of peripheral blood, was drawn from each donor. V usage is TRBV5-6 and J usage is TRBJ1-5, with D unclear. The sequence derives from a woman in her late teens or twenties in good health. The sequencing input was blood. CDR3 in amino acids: CASSWSRNQPQHF. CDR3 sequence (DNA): TGTGCCAGCAGCTGGAGCAGGAATCAGCCCCAGCATTTT.